The following is a T cell receptor (beta chain) sequence with its context. Its cognate antigen is unknown. The CDR3 spans 17 residues. Germline CDR1 reads SGHTA; CDR2 reads FQGTGA. V lost 6 bases to trimming and J lost 0 bases; unmatched junction nucleotides: 10. An approximately 10-day culture period preceded the isolation of CD4+ T cells. Infection with SARS-CoV-2 occurred in the person between March and December 2020, and PCR confirmed it. Participants were given two doses of BNT162b2 or mRNA-1273 vaccine. Profiled with immunoSEQ multiplex PCR; TCRdb holds only in-frame clones, not every one. The profile shows about 46,000 clones, over 60% of them singletons. This sample was included in a study of vaccination effects on CD4 cells after COVID-19. Overall study: A median of 72 days separated the second dose and sampling. Findings and limits, study-wide: Limitations: small convalescent group and missing early post-infection timepoints. By a late point after vaccination, infection- and vaccine-induced clones had shrunk markedly through clonal contraction.

The material sequenced was CD4+ T cells from PBMCs cultured without peptide, taken after COVID-19 vaccination. The chain couples TRBV7-3 to TRBJ2-1; 8 nucleotides match TRBD2. The sequence derives from a human donor who had a prior SARS-CoV-2 infection. The CDR3 loop reads CASSFGIAGSSYNEQFF. The DNA for the CDR3 is TGTGCCAGCAGTTTTGGGATAGCGGGGAGCTCCTACAATGAGCAGTTCTTC. The full variable domain, completed using reference TRBV7-3 and TRBJ2-1, is GAGVSQTPSNKVTEKGKYVELRCDPISGHTALYWYRQSLGQGPEFLIYFQGTGAADDSGLPNDRFFAVRPEGSVSTLKIQRTERGDSAVYLCASSFGIAGSSYNEQFFGPGTRLTVL.